This T cell receptor (beta chain) was recovered during a study of technical replicates of blood from several donors. Repertoires were generated with immunoSEQ multiplex PCR, while TCRdb's copy carries only in-frame clones and drops some. Of 75,000 to 100,000 clones listed, 95% to 96% are singletons. V was clipped by 5 bases and J by 6 bases; unmatched bases: 10. The CDR3 is 14 residues long. Germline V CDR1 and CDR2: MNHEY, SMNVEV (reference sequence). The V call is TRBV27, the J call TRBJ2-7; 7 nucleotides align to TRBD1. This TCR was sampled from a human donor in good health. Material: T cells isolated from PBMCs. CDR3 sequence reads: CASSIYRGPVEQYF. DNA for the CDR3: TGTGCCAGCAGTATATACAGGGGCCCAGTCGAGCAGTACTTC.